The clone carrying this T cell receptor beta chain appeared many times. J lost 5 bases, V lost 6 bases, and 5 bases had no gene match. There are 12 residues in the CDR3. Germline CDR1 DFQATT, CDR2 SNEGSKA (reference sequence). From 2 million PBMCs stored at -80 C, the unsorted libraries were generated. With 10-nucleotide random UMIs included, cDNA was synthesized by 5'RACE. From 15-18 subjects, each sequencing run yielded over 160 million TCR-beta sequences. A single record per CDR3 protein comes from TCRdb applying MiXCR to the 5' RACE reads. The sample has some 21,000 distinct CDR3 sequences; roughly 14% are singletons. The data originate from a study of neurological immune-mediated disorders.

The receptor was isolated from a female donor with HTLV-1-associated myelopathy (HAM/TSP). The gene calls are TRBV20-1 and TRBJ2-5; TRBD1 matches 8 bases. The sequencing sample was made of PBMCs. The CDR3 sequence: CSARTGRETQYF. CDR3 in DNA: TGCAGTGCGAGGACAGGGCGCGAGACCCAGTACTTC.